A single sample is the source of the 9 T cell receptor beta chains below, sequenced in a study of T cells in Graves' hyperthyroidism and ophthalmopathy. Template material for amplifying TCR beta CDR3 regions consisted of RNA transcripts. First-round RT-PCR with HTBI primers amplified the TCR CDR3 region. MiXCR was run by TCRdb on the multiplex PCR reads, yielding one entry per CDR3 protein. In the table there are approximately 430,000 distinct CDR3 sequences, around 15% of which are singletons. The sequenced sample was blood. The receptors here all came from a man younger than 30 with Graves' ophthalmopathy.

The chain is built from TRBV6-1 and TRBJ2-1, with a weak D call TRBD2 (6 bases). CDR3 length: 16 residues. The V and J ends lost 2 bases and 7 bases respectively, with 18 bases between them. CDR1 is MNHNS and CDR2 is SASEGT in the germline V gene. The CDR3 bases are TGTGCCAGCAGTGAAAAAAGACCAGCGGAGGGGAATGAGCAGTTCTTC. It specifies CASSEKRPAEGNEQFF.

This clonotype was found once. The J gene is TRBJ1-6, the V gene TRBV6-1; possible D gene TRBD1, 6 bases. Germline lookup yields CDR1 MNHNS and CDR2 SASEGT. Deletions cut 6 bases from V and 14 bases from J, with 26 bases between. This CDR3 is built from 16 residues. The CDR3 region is CASREGGGPFWVALHF. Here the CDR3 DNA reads TGTGCCAGCAGGGAGGGGGGGGGACCTTTTTGGGTGGCCCTCCACTTT.

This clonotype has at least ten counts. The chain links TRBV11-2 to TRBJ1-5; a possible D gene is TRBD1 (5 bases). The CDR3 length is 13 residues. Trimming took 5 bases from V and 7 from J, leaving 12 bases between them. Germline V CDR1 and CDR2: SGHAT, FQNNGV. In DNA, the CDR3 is TGTGCCAGCAGCCAACAGGATGACCAGCCCCAGCATTTT. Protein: CASSQQDDQPQHF.

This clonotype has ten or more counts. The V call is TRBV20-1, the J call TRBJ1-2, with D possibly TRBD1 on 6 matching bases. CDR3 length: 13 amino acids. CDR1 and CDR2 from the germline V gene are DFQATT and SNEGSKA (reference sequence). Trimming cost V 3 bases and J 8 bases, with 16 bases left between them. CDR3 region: CSASVQGLRGYTF. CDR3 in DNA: TGCAGTGCTAGTGTACAGGGCCTTCGAGGCTACACCTTC.

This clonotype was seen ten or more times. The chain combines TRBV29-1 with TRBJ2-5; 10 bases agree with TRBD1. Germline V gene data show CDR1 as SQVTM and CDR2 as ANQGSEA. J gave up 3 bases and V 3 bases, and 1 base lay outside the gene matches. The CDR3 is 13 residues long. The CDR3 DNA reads TGCAGCGTTGAGGGGACAGGGGAAGAGACCCAGTACTTC. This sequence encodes CSVEGTGEETQYF.

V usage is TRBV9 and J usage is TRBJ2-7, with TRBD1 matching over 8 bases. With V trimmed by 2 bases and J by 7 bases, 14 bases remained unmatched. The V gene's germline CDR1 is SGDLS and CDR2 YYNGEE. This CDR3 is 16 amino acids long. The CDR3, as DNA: TGTGCCAGCAGCGTCGGGGGCGACAGGGGAGTCGGGGAGCAGTACTTC. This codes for CASSVGGDRGVGEQYF. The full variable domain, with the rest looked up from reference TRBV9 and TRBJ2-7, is DSGVTQTPKHLITATGQRVTLRCSPRSGDLSVYWYQQSLDQGLQFLIQYYNGEERAKGNILERFSAQQFPDLHSELNLSSLELGDSALYFCASSVGGDRGVGEQYFGPGTRLTVT.

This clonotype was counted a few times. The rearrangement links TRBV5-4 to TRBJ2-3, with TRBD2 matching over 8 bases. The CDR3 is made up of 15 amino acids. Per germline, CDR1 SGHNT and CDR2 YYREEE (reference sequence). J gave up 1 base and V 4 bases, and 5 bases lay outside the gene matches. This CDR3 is CASSRGGTGTDTQYF. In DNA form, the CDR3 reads TGTGCCAGCAGCCGGGGGGGGACGGGCACAGATACGCAGTATTTT.

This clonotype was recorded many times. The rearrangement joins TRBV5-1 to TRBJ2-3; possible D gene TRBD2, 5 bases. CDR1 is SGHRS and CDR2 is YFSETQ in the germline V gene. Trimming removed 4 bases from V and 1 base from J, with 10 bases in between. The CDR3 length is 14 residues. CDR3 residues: CASSPGLRTDTQYF. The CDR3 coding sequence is TGCGCCAGCAGCCCCGGACTCCGCACAGATACGCAGTATTTT.

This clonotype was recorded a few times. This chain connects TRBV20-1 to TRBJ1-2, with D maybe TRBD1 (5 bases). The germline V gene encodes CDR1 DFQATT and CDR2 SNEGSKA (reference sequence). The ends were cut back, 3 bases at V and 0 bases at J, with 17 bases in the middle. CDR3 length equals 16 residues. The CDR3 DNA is TGCAGTGCTAGTCGGGGCAGGGAAATAGCTAACTATGGCTACACCTTC. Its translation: CSASRGREIANYGYTF.